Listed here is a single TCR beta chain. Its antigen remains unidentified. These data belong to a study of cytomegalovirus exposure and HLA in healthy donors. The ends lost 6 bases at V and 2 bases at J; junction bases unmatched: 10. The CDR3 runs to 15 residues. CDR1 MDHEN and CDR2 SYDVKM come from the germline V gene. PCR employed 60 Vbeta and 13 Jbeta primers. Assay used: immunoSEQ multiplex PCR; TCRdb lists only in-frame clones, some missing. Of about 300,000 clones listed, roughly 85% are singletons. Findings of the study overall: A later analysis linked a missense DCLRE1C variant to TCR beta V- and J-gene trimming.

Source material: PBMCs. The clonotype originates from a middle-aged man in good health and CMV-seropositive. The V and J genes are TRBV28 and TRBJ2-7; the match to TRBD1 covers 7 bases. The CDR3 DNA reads TGTGCCAGCAGCCTCAGACAGGGTTGGACCTACGAGCAGTACTTC. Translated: CASSLRQGWTYEQYF. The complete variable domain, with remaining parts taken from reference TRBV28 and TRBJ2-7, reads DVKVTQSSRYLVKRTGEKVFLECVQDMDHENMFWYRQDPGLGLRLIYFSYDVKMKEKGDIPEGYSVSREKKERFSLILESASTNQTSMYLCASSLRQGWTYEQYFGPGTRLTVT.